These 3 T cell receptor beta chains were sequenced from one sample in a study of blood T cell repertoires in COVID-19. Here immunoSEQ multiplex PCR was the method, and the copy in TCRdb shows in-frame clones only, minus some. The table lists 310,000 or so clones, approximately 90% of them singletons. The sequenced sample was peripheral blood. The source is a man aged 30-40 years with COVID-19, enrolled during active disease.

This clone was found once. The rearrangement links TRBV10-3 to TRBJ1-4; 11 nucleotides align to TRBD1. V trimming: 10 bases; J trimming: 6 bases; junction bases outside the gene matches: 7. Germline V gene lookup returns CDR1 ENHRY and CDR2 SYGVKD. This CDR3 comprises 14 residues. The CDR3 spells CATRWTGGDEKLFF. The CDR3 DNA sequence: TGTGCCACCCGATGGACAGGGGGCGATGAAAAACTGTTTTTT.

The sample holds one count of this clone. The chain combines TRBV7-2 with TRBJ1-3; tentatively, D is TRBD1 (6 bases). Trimming stripped 4 bases from V and 2 bases from J, with 12 bases between. The CDR3 length is 15 residues. Germline CDR1 is SGHTA and CDR2 is FQGNSA. The CDR3 DNA reads TGTGCCAGCAGCTCTTACACAGGGACTGGAAACACCATATATTTT. Its translation: CASSSYTGTGNTIYF.

The V gene is TRBV4-1, the J gene TRBJ1-4; 7 bases fit TRBD1. Germline values: CDR1 MGHRA, CDR2 YSYEKL. Losses at the gene ends were 5 bases for V and 8 bases for J; bases not matched to a gene: 11. CDR3 size: 15 residues. The CDR3 spells CASSTSTGFFEKLFF. In DNA form, the CDR3 reads TGCGCCAGCAGCACCTCGACAGGGTTCTTCGAAAAACTGTTTTTT.